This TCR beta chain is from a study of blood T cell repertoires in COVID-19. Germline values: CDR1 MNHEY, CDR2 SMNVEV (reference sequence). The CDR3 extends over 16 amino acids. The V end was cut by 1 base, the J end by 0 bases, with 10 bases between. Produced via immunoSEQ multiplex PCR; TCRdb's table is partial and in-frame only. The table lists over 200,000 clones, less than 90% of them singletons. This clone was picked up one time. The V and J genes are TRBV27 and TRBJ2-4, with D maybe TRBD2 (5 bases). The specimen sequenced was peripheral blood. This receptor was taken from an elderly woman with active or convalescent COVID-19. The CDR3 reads CASSLYSELAKNIQYF. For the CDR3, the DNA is TGTGCCAGCAGTTTATATAGCGAGTTAGCCAAAAACATTCAGTACTTC.